This T cell receptor beta chain comes out of a study of cytomegalovirus exposure and HLA in healthy donors. Findings of the study overall: Sequence variants that were highly shared formed a cluster that was likely a sequencing artifact. TCR beta sequences reportedly predicted most subjects' HLA-A and HLA-B alleles accurately. In an earlier analysis, most TCR beta V segments were productive about 87% or about 30% of the time.

The PCR contained 60 Vbeta and 13 Jbeta primers. TCRdb keeps only in-frame clones here, not all; method: immunoSEQ multiplex PCR. The sample records some 110,000 clones, around four fifths being singletons. Turning to this clone: Its antigen is as yet unknown.

All donors participated as healthy donors of bone marrow. The V gene's germline CDR1 is SGHRS and CDR2 YFSETQ. This CDR3 is built from 16 residues. J lost 7 bases, V lost 0 bases, and 6 bases had no gene match. The V and J genes are TRBV5-1 and TRBJ2-1; TRBD2 aligns across 11 bases. The specimen sequenced was PBMCs. The source is a man in his thirties or forties in good health and CMV-seronegative. This CDR3 is CASSLVLAGGRNEQFF. CDR3 sequence (DNA): TGCGCCAGCAGCTTGGTTCTAGCGGGAGGTCGAAATGAGCAGTTCTTC.